This T cell receptor (beta chain) was recorded in a study of shared clonotypes between healthy human individuals. Germline V gene lookup returns CDR1 LNHDA and CDR2 SQIVND (reference sequence). The CDR3 runs 14 residues. V dropped 7 bases and J dropped 2 bases, with 14 bases sitting between them. Study findings and constraints: Memory subsets generally showed smaller estimated richness than naive subsets did. It was expected that sequencing depth would affect clonotype sharing among donors. Clonotype sharing across a handful of donors was observed for about 5.5% of naive CD4 clonotypes.

The repertoire was sequenced with immunoSEQ multiplex PCR; TCRdb's copy has only in-frame clones and lacks some. The sample has a few million clones, roughly 92% seen once. Details on this clone: What it binds is not known.

What was sequenced was naive CD4+ T cells from PBMCs. Regarding subset: CD45RA+ positively selected. This TCR came from a man aged 18 to 35 in good health. Some clones in this sample may be carry-over from other donors' samples. The chain carries TRBV19 and TRBJ2-5; the D gene is possibly TRBD2 (6 bases). CDR3 loop: CASMGRPDQETQYF. CDR3 nucleotide sequence: TGTGCCAGTATGGGGAGGCCCGATCAAGAGACCCAGTACTTC.